This entry describes one TCR beta chain. The target antigen is unknown. The data originate from a study of CD8+CD57+ T cells in acquired aplastic anemia. Looking at the study overall: Sorted CD4+ and CD8+ cells yielded around 3.2 ug of DNA on average. Study-level points and caveats: Around 30 sequences, all CD8+ CDR3, were shared between patients and controls.

The CDR3 is 13 residues long. Germline assignment: CDR1 SEHNR and CDR2 FQNEAQ (reference sequence). V lost 4 bases to trimming and J lost 4 bases; unmatched junction nucleotides: 3. Previously, flow cytometry had revealed CD8+CD57+ cell expansion in the patients chosen for sequencing. All patients had severe acquired aplastic anemia. Genomic DNA acted as the template from which TCR beta VDJ combination and CDR3 sequence profiling were carried out. Using its own MiXCR run on the reads, TCRdb lists one record per CDR3 protein. In the table there are about 41,000 distinct CDR3 sequences, approximately 63% of which are singletons.

The sample taken for sequencing was sorted CD4+, CD8+, or CD8+CD57+ T cells (not recorded which) from PBMCs. This clonotype was sampled from a human donor with aplastic anemia. The V gene is TRBV7-9, the J gene TRBJ1-2; 7 nucleotides match TRBD1. The CDR3 DNA reads TGTGCCAGCAGCTCACAGGGGAGCTATGGCTACACCTTC. Its translation is CASSSQGSYGYTF.